This T cell receptor (beta chain) was sequenced in a study of shared clonotypes between healthy human individuals. The ends were cut back, 5 bases at V and 0 bases at J, with 16 bases in the middle. CDR1 and CDR2 (germline): SGHVS, FQNEAQ. The length of the CDR3 is 16 residues. A note on this clone: The antigen is not known.

Study-level points and caveats: Clonotype sharing among donors was thought likely to change with sequencing depth. Unshared clonotypes carried lower generation probabilities than those common to all four donors.

The run depth of the assay was deep. The repertoire was sequenced with immunoSEQ multiplex PCR; TCRdb's copy has only in-frame clones and lacks some. The top ten hold more than 0.9% of the sample, which has about 1,500,000 clones, around 95% seen once. This sequence joins TRBV7-8 and TRBJ1-1; unclear D gene. The sequence derives from a man aged 25 to 45 in good health. The sample was naive CD4+ T cells sorted from blood. Regarding subset: CD45RA+ positively selected. CDR3 nucleotide sequence: TGTGCCAGCAGCGCAAGCACATGGGTCATGAACACTGAAGCTTTCTTT. Translating it yields CASSASTWVMNTEAFF.